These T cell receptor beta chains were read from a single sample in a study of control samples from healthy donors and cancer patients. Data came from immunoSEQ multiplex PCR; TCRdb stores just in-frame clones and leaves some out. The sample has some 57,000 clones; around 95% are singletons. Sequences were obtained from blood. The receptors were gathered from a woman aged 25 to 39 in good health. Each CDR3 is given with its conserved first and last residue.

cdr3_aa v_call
CASSLGPGQGSDQPQHF TRBV5-1
CASSLNRNTEAFF TRBV12-3/TRBV12-4
CASSDWVGANTEAFF TRBV11-2
CASSLSGYEQYF TRBV27
CASSESGGTEAFF TRBV10-2
CASRHGQGSYEQYF TRBV6-5
CASSPRTGISYEQYF TRBV19
CASSSSLTYSPLHF TRBV3-1/TRBV3-2
CASSARVAGDPHEQYF TRBV6-1
CASSLVQENTEAFF TRBV5-6
CASSFSSGSGYEQYF TRBV7-2
CSAVGSTEAFF TRBV20-1
CATKQGMNTEAFF TRBV6-5
CASRDGPVSGYTF TRBV3-1/TRBV3-2
CASRIWTSDNTGELFF TRBV27
CASRSGRTGELFF TRBV2
CASSPPVGSDTQYF TRBV7-9
CASSKTGEKLFF TRBV2
CAISDVDRGRVDGYTF TRBV10-3
CASTVRSLGNLFPGADTQYF TRBV5-8
CASSLMSQGSNSPLHF TRBV7-3
CASSEGGMSYNEQFF TRBV2
CASTRLGKATDTQYF TRBV2
CASSLGLAGGPYNEQFF TRBV13
CASSDLISYEQYF TRBV10-2
CASSAWTGANQPQHF TRBV27
CASSLYGTTYNEQFF TRBV27
CASSEGSRVGQPQHF TRBV6-1
CASSLQGLNQPQHF TRBV2
CAISGGGAGATTDTQYF TRBV10-3
CASSQVVTSGRKADTQYF TRBV4-1
CASSLTGDTEAFF TRBV6-6
CSVAFGGTDTQYF TRBV29-1
CASSQDRLGREQYF TRBV4-1
CASSSYKGNQGLVGTDTQYF TRBV28
CASSDQGAYQPQHF TRBV6-1
CASSRGLAANTGELFF TRBV5-4
CASGDTDSSYEQYF TRBV2
CASSEMWGIDYGYTF TRBV2
CASSLQGAYHGAADTQYF TRBV7-9
CASSYSARGPLHF TRBV6-5
CASRQMGGGGYTF TRBV27
CASSEVGVKTQYF TRBV2
CASSPTTGGGYEQYF TRBV7-8
CASKGMGRDSQAFF TRBV19
CASSLRTGGPNSYEQYF TRBV7-9
CASSEVRDQPQHF TRBV6-1
CASAPSSADTQYF TRBV7-9
CASSTRRGTHEQYF TRBV27
CASSFFGRERGYTF TRBV5-5
CASSESRPTYEQYF TRBV25-1
CASSVGGSTNEKLFF TRBV9